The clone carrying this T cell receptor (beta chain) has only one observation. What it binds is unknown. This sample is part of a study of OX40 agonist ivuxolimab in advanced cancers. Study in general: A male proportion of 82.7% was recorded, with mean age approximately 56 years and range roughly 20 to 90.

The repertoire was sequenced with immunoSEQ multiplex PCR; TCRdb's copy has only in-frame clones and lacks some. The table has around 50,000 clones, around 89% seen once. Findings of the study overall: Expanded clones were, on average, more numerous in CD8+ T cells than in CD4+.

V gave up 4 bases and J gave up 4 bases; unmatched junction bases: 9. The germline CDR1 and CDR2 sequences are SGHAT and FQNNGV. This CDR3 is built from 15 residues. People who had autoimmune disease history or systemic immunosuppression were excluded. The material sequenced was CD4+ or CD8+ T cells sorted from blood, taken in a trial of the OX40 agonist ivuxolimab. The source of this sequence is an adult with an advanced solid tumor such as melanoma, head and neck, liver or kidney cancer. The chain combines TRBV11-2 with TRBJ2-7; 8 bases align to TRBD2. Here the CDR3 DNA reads TGTGCCAGCAGCTATGAGGCTAGCGGGTGGTACGAGCAGTACTTC. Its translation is CASSYEASGWYEQYF. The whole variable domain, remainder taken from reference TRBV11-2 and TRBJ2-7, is EAGVAQSPRYKIIEKRQSVAFWCNPISGHATLYWYQQILGQGPKLLIQFQNNGVVDDSQLPKDRFSAERLKGVDSTLKIQPAKLEDSAVYLCASSYEASGWYEQYFGPGTRLTVT.